This TCR beta chain originates from a study of blood T cell repertoires in COVID-19. Study summary: The United States, Italy and Spain supplied acute and convalescent COVID-19 samples.

The CDR3 is 13 residues long. Trimming pared 8 bases from V and 7 bases from J, leaving 14 bases between. The V gene's germline CDR1 is MNHEY and CDR2 SMNVEV (reference sequence). In the original processing: Reference gene primer amplification in the assay estimated nucleated cell counts. The protocol was immunoSEQ multiplex PCR, while the TCRdb copy is restricted to in-frame clones and leaves out a portion. That table is the source of V, J and clone size, and D and trimming were worked out from the DNA. The sample includes roughly 100,000 clones, about 83% of them seen just once. The clonotype comes from a man aged 35 to 55 with active or convalescent COVID-19. The material sequenced was peripheral blood. The V call is TRBV27, the J call TRBJ1-4; perhaps TRBD1 as D (6 bases). Here the CDR3 DNA reads TGTGCCAGCCTAGGAACAGGGCGTGAAAAACTGTTTTTT. It encodes CASLGTGREKLFF.